This TCR beta chain was observed in a study of shared clonotypes between healthy human individuals. The V gene's germline CDR1 is LGHNA and CDR2 YNFKEQ. Deletions cut 1 base from V and 7 bases from J, with 13 bases between. The CDR3 runs 15 residues. The repertoire was sequenced with immunoSEQ multiplex PCR; TCRdb's copy has only in-frame clones and lacks some. The table has more than 600,000 clones, about 92% seen once. Terminally differentiated effector memory CD45RA+ cells were left out of the naive CD8 fraction, which was CD45RO-negative and positively selected for CCR7. The donors, healthy adults who were HIV-negative, had experienced no recent acute infections or vaccinations.

The rearrangement uses TRBV4-2 and TRBJ2-2, with D unresolved. The origin of this receptor is a man aged 25-40 years in good health. The sample taken for sequencing was naive CD8+ T cells sorted from blood. The CDR3 DNA is TGTGCCAGCAGCCAAGCGGCCCCCCGAAGCGGGGAGCTGTTTTTT. Translation gives CASSQAAPRSGELFF.